These T cell receptor beta chains were read from a single sample in a study of blood T cell repertoires in COVID-19. Sequenced by immunoSEQ multiplex PCR; TCRdb stores in-frame clones only, minus some. Seen here are roughly 140,000 clones, approximately 91% observed once, and the top ten hold over 1.5%. Specimen: peripheral blood. The receptors were sampled from a man between 65 and 85 years old with acute or convalescent COVID-19. The CDR3 runs from the conserved cysteine through the conserved F or W. The D gene is left open where the match is weak. Size is stated for part of the rows, as once, few or many counts, or as a class when the clone is expanded.

d_gene	v_gene	j_gene	abundance	CDR3nt	CDR3aa
-	TRBV11-2	TRBJ1-2	-	TGTGCCAGCAGCTTAAGCAGGTTTGCTTTCGGTGGCTACACCTTC	CASSLSRFAFGGYTF
-	TRBV29-1	TRBJ2-3	-	TGCAGCGGTCGGACGGGGGATACGCAGTATTTT	CSGRTGDTQYF
-	TRBV18	TRBJ1-6	-	TGTGCCAGCTCACCAGACAGGTCGTCGTCACCCCTCCACTTT	CASSPDRSSSPLHF
-	TRBV28	TRBJ1-4	-	TGTGCCAGCAGTTCCTCTAATGAAAAACTGTTTTTT	CASSSSNEKLFF
TRBD2	TRBV7-3	TRBJ2-3	once	TGTGCCAGCAGCTTAGCGGGAGGTCTAGATACGCAGTATTTT	CASSLAGGLDTQYF
-	TRBV7-6	TRBJ2-3	-	TGTGCCAGCAGGGGTTATATAGGCAAAGAGGCGACAGATACGCAGTATTTT	CASRGYIGKEATDTQYF
TRBD1	TRBV19	TRBJ2-7	-	TGTGCCAGTAGCCGGGGACAGCGCGCCTACGAGCAGTACTTC	CASSRGQRAYEQYF
-	TRBV6-5	TRBJ2-5	-	TGTGCCAGCAGTTACAACGGGGTCCAAGAGACCCAGTACTTC	CASSYNGVQETQYF
TRBD1	TRBV19	TRBJ1-1	-	TGTGCCAGTGTCCAGGGGGCGGCGAACACTGAAGCTTTCTTT	CASVQGAANTEAFF
-	TRBV19	TRBJ1-3	-	TGTGCCAGTAGCGACATCGGGGAACCTGGAAACACCATATATTTT	CASSDIGEPGNTIYF
-	TRBV10-2	TRBJ1-1	once	TGCGCCAGCAGTGATCACTCAGGGGCCACTGAAGCTTTCTTT	CASSDHSGATEAFF
-	TRBV6-5	TRBJ2-7	-	TGTGCCAGCAGTTACCGTAAAGCCAACGAGCAGTACTTC	CASSYRKANEQYF
-	TRBV28	TRBJ2-7	-	TGTGCCAGTGAGCGGACCGTACAAACCTACGAGCAGTACTTC	CASERTVQTYEQYF
TRBD1	TRBV15	TRBJ2-4	-	TGTGCCACCAGCACGAGGACAGGGGGCGTTATGGACATTCAGTACTTC	CATSTRTGGVMDIQYF
-	TRBV10-1	TRBJ2-3	-	TGCGCCAGCACCGAGGGACTTGGGAGCACAGATACGCAGTATTTT	CASTEGLGSTDTQYF
TRBD2	TRBV5-1	TRBJ2-2	-	TGCGCCAGTACTAGCGGAACGAACACCGGGGAGCTGTTTTTT	CASTSGTNTGELFF
-	TRBV3-1/TRBV3-2	TRBJ1-5	-	TGTGCCAGCACCCACGGCAGGGCCAATCAGCCCCAGCATTTT	CASTHGRANQPQHF
-	TRBV5-1	TRBJ2-6	-	TGCGCCAGCAGCTCGGGGGACGGTCCCTCTGGGGCCAACGTCCTGACTTTC	CASSSGDGPSGANVLTF
-	TRBV6-5	TRBJ2-7	-	TGTGCCAGCACCCCGCCCCAGACTATCGGAGGTGAGCAGTACTTC	CASTPPQTIGGEQYF
-	TRBV7-9	TRBJ1-2	-	TGTGCCAGCAGCTTAAGGGCCGACAGCATCTATGGCTACACCTTC	CASSLRADSIYGYTF
-	TRBV11-2	TRBJ2-7	-	TGTGCCAGCAGCTTAGTAGGCGGGGAGGACTGGAGCTCCTACGAGCAGTACTTC	CASSLVGGEDWSSYEQYF
-	TRBV5-1	TRBJ2-3	-	TGCGCCAGCAGTTATCTAACAGCTAGCACAGATACGCAGTATTTT	CASSYLTASTDTQYF
TRBD1	TRBV7-7	TRBJ2-5	-	TGTGCCAGCAGCTTCGAGGGGGCTAAAGAGACCCAGTACTTC	CASSFEGAKETQYF
-	TRBV24-1	TRBJ1-2	few	TGTGCCACCAGTGATGGAGAGGAGGGCTACACCTTC	CATSDGEEGYTF
TRBD2	TRBV10-2	TRBJ2-1	-	TGCGCCAGCAGACCGAGTCCTGGAGCGGGAGAAAGCAATGAGCAGTTCTTC	CASRPSPGAGESNEQFF
-	TRBV5-6	TRBJ2-2	-	TGTGCCAGCAGCTACAGGATGAGGACCGGGGAGCTGTTTTTT	CASSYRMRTGELFF
TRBD2	TRBV5-1	TRBJ2-1	few	TGCGCCAGCAGCCTAGGGGTAGTAACTAGCGGGGAGGATGAGCAGTTCTTC	CASSLGVVTSGEDEQFF
-	TRBV11-2	TRBJ2-5	-	TGTGCCAGCAAAAGCGAAGAGACCCAGTACTTC	CASKSEETQYF
-	TRBV2	TRBJ1-6	-	TGTGCCAGCAGTGGGTCGGGAATCCCAAATTCACCCCTCCACTTT	CASSGSGIPNSPLHF
-	TRBV30	TRBJ1-4	-	TGTGCCGGCTCGTATGCAACTAATGAAAAACTGTTTTTT	CAGSYATNEKLFF
-	TRBV19	TRBJ2-5	-	TGTGCCAGTAGTATAGTCCAGCGGCGGGGTAGAGAGACCCAGTACTTC	CASSIVQRRGRETQYF
TRBD1	TRBV5-1	TRBJ1-2	-	TGCGCCAGCAGCTCCACGGACAGGACCGACTATGGCTACACCTTC	CASSSTDRTDYGYTF
TRBD2	TRBV9	TRBJ2-3	-	TGTGCCAGCAGCGTAGGTCTCGGGACTAGACTCAATCATACGCAGTATTTT	CASSVGLGTRLNHTQYF
TRBD1	TRBV4-2	TRBJ2-1	-	TGTGCCAGCAGCCAAGTGATGGACAGGGGGAGAAATGAGCAGTTCTTC	CASSQVMDRGRNEQFF
-	TRBV3-1/TRBV3-2	TRBJ2-1	-	TGTGCCAGCAGCCAAGACCGAGGCAGGGCTGAGCAGTTCTTC	CASSQDRGRAEQFF
TRBD1	TRBV2	TRBJ1-2	-	TGTGCCAGCAGCGGTAGCGGACAGGTGAATGGCTACACCTTC	CASSGSGQVNGYTF
-	TRBV4-2	TRBJ2-7	-	TGTGCCAGCAGCCAAGAATTACACAGGCCTCCCTACGAGCAGTACTTC	CASSQELHRPPYEQYF